This T cell receptor beta chain originates from a study of memory CD4+ T cells and cytomegalovirus serostatus. Study-wide background: Healthy Belgian adult donors included about nine CMV-positive and around 25 CMV-negative people.

Study-wide findings and caveats: Each of roughly 65 CMV-associated TCRbeta sequences occurred in one to five individuals. Median bootstrapped AUC for CMV status was just under 0.97 originally, around 0.91 US-trained.

CDR1 is LNHDA and CDR2 is SQIVND in the germline V gene (reference sequence). The V and J ends lost 4 bases and 0 bases respectively, with 6 bases between them. The CDR3 spans 13 residues. About this clone itself: The target antigen is unknown. Other DNA sequences within the sample encode an identical CDR3.

The table came from immunoSEQ multiplex PCR; TCRdb's copy has only in-frame clones and leaves some out. The table shows over 65,000 clones, with under 80% occurring only once. The sort gate was single viable CD3+CD4+CD8-CD45RO+ cells for memory CD4+ T cells. Donors' CMV status reflects serum IgG against pp150, pp28, p38, p52. The receptor was isolated from an adult in good health and CMV-seropositive. V usage is TRBV19 and J usage is TRBJ1-1; D not resolved. The sample was memory CD4+ T cells from blood. CDR3 protein: CASSSYMNTEAFF. DNA for the CDR3: TGTGCCAGTAGTAGCTACATGAACACTGAAGCTTTCTTT. The full variable domain, with the rest looked up from reference TRBV19 and TRBJ1-1, is DGGITQSPKYLFRKEGQNVTLSCEQNLNHDAMYWYRQDPGQGLRLIYYSQIVNDFQKGDIAEGYSVSREKKESFPLTVTSAQKNPTAFYLCASSSYMNTEAFFGQGTRLTVV.